This TCR beta chain was captured by sequencing in a study of shared clonotypes between healthy human individuals. Turning to the study itself: Researchers assigned three CD4 naive, three CD4 memory, two CD8 naive and one CD8 memory plate to each donor. Study results and limitations: Memory subsets generally showed smaller estimated richness than naive subsets did. Shared across a few donors were around 4.7% of the naive CD4 clonotypes.

Comment on this clone: Its antigen remains unidentified.

Only in-frame clones appear in the TCRdb table, and some are missing; sequencing was by immunoSEQ multiplex PCR. The table lists about 2 million clones, approximately 95% of them singletons, with approximately 0.13% in the top ten. V was trimmed by 4 bases and J by 0 bases, leaving 14 bases between them. CDR1 is SGHRS, CDR2 YFSETQ, per germline. This CDR3 comprises 16 residues. This sequence was found in a young man in good health. Sequencing used naive CD4+ T cells sorted from blood. Described subset: CD45RA+ positively selected. The chain links TRBV5-1 to TRBJ1-3; no clear D gene. DNA for the CDR3: TGCGCCAGCAGCCGAGGGTACTCCACCTCTGGAAACACCATATATTTT. Protein: CASSRGYSTSGNTIYF.